The clone carrying this T cell receptor (beta chain) was counted a single time. The treatment is: approximately 18 received Ad26.COV2.S at low or high dose, single or two shots; about five received placebo; per-sample allocation not given. Sampling took place 63 days after the first vaccine or placebo injection. Using immunoSEQ multiplex PCR, the repertoire was profiled, and TCRdb retains in-frame clones only, with some absent. This sample has around 340,000 clones; 88% occur once, and the top ten carry 6.4%. The record originates from a study of Ad26.COV2.S vaccination and SARS-CoV-2 variants. The CDR3 loop spans 14 amino acids. The ends were cut back, 1 base at V and 4 bases at J, with 8 bases in the middle. CDR1 is SGHAT and CDR2 is FQDESV in the germline V gene (reference sequence).

The receptor was derived from a person aged 18 to 65 who received the Ad26.COV2.S COVID-19 vaccine or a placebo. V and J are TRBV11-1 and TRBJ2-1; tentatively, D is TRBD1 (5 bases). The specimen comprised peripheral blood, sampled in a trial of Ad26.COV2.S vaccine versus placebo. DNA of the CDR3: TGTGCCAGCAGCTTAGGAGGACATTACAATGAGCAGTTCTTC. Translation gives CASSLGGHYNEQFF. Supplemented by reference TRBV11-1 and TRBJ2-1, the full variable domain reads EAEVAQSPRYKITEKSQAVAFWCDPISGHATLYWYRQILGQGPELLVQFQDESVVDDSQLPKDRFSAERLKGVDSTLKIQPAELGDSAMYLCASSLGGHYNEQFFGPGTRLTVL.